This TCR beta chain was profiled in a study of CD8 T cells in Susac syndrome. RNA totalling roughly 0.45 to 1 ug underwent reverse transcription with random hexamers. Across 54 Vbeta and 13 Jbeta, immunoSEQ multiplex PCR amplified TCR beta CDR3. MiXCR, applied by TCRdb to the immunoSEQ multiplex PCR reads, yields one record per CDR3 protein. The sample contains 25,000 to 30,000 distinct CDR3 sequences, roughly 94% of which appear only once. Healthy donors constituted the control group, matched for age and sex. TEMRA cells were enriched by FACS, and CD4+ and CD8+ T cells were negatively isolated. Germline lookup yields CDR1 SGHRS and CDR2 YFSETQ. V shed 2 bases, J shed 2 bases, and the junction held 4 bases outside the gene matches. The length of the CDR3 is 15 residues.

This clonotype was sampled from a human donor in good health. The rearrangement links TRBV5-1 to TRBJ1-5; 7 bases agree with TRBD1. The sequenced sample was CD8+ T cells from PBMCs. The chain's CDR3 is CASSFTGAGNQPQHF. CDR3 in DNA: TGCGCCAGCAGCTTTACAGGGGCTGGCAATCAGCCCCAGCATTTT.